The clone carrying this T cell receptor (beta chain) was seen more than once but under ten times. V dropped 5 bases and J dropped 6 bases, with 20 bases sitting between them. From germline, CDR1 is LGHDT and CDR2 YNNKEL (reference sequence). The CDR3 is 16 amino acids. The table came from immunoSEQ multiplex PCR; TCRdb's copy has only in-frame clones and leaves some out. The repertoire has under 300,000 clones, around 89% of them found once; the top ten carry 2.5%. This entry comes from a study of blood T cell repertoires in COVID-19. Study in general: In each case, the material was cDNA or gDNA derived from T cells, B-cell-depleted T cells, or PBMCs.

In terms of age and location, participants ranged from about 18 to 90 years and lived in approximately 24 US areas. Allocation to cohorts depended on clinical history reported by the participants. This chain joins TRBV3-1 (or the pseudogene TRBV3-2) and TRBJ2-1; tentatively, D is TRBD2 (6 bases). The sample taken for sequencing was PBMCs or T cells enriched from blood (not recorded which). This receptor was taken from a woman aged 40 to 50 with acute COVID-19. This chain's CDR3 is CASSRLAGLGPNEQFF. The CDR3 DNA sequence: TGTGCCAGCAGCAGGTTGGCGGGGCTGGGGCCCAATGAGCAGTTCTTC.